What follows is one TCR beta chain and its context. Study processing details: Quantification of nucleated cells was approximated via reference gene primer amplification. Libraries were prepared by immunoSEQ multiplex PCR; TCRdb keeps only in-frame clonotypes and omits some of them. V and J calls and clone size are those listed in that table; D and trimming were worked out from the DNA. The table shows about 490,000 clones, with roughly 88% occurring only once. These data come from a study of blood T cell repertoires in COVID-19. Across the whole study: Sites in the United States, Italy and Spain provided acute and convalescent COVID-19 samples. T cells, B-cell-depleted T cells, or PBMCs supplied cDNA or gDNA.

The germline V gene has CDR1 LGHDT and CDR2 YNNKEL (reference sequence). CDR3 length: 17 amino acids. The ends lost 4 bases at V and 3 bases at J; junction bases unmatched: 7. This sequence was found in a human donor in a cohort sampled during active COVID-19. The chain joins TRBV3-1 (or the pseudogene TRBV3-2) to TRBJ2-7; TRBD2 matches 15 bases. Material for sequencing was peripheral blood. The CDR3 here is CASSRGTSGGLLYEQYF. Here the CDR3 DNA reads TGTGCCAGCAGCCGAGGGACTAGCGGGGGGTTACTCTACGAGCAGTACTTC.